These T cell receptor beta chains were read from a single sample in a study of technical replicates of blood from several donors. Produced via immunoSEQ multiplex PCR; TCRdb's table is partial and in-frame only. Seen here are some 80,000 clones, 90% to 95% observed once, and the top ten hold 0.35% to 0.5%. Sequencing was performed on T cells isolated from PBMCs. These receptor sequences come from a human donor in good health. Both conserved end residues are part of each CDR3. Each record gives: clone size, CDR3 length, V gene, D gene, J gene, CDR3 protein, CDR3 DNA. The D gene is left open where the match is weak. The listing skips clone size in some rows; elsewhere it reads once, few, many or a size class.

abundance: -; len: 13; v_gene: TRBV7-8; d_gene: TRBD1; j_gene: TRBJ1-4; CDR3aa: CASRTGGLEKLFF; CDR3nt: TGTGCCAGTAGGACAGGGGGCTTGGAAAAACTGTTTTTT
abundance: -; len: 13; v_gene: TRBV10-3; d_gene: -; j_gene: TRBJ2-5; CDR3aa: CAIGPLSGETQYF; CDR3nt: TGTGCCATCGGGCCTTTGTCGGGGGAGACCCAGTACTTC
abundance: -; len: 19; v_gene: TRBV19; d_gene: TRBD2; j_gene: TRBJ2-1; CDR3aa: CASSILAGGPTVSYNEQFF; CDR3nt: TGTGCCAGTAGCATACTAGCGGGAGGGCCCACCGTCTCCTACAATGAGCAGTTCTTC
abundance: -; len: 13; v_gene: TRBV4-3; d_gene: -; j_gene: TRBJ2-3; CDR3aa: CASSQDRRDTQYF; CDR3nt: TGCGCCAGCAGCCAAGATCGCAGGGATACGCAGTATTTT
abundance: -; len: 13; v_gene: TRBV2; d_gene: -; j_gene: TRBJ1-4; CDR3aa: CASVRSRNEKLFF; CDR3nt: TGTGCCAGCGTAAGGAGCCGTAATGAAAAACTGTTTTTT
abundance: -; len: 13; v_gene: TRBV29-1; d_gene: TRBD1; j_gene: TRBJ2-1; CDR3aa: CSVVGQGHNEQFF; CDR3nt: TGCAGCGTTGTGGGACAGGGCCACAATGAGCAGTTCTTC
abundance: once; len: 14; v_gene: TRBV29-1; d_gene: -; j_gene: TRBJ2-7; CDR3aa: CSVVEGGHQHEQYF; CDR3nt: TGCAGCGTTGTGGAGGGGGGGCATCAACACGAGCAGTACTTC
abundance: -; len: 15; v_gene: TRBV6-4; d_gene: TRBD2; j_gene: TRBJ2-7; CDR3aa: CAIRLTGTSGMQQYF; CDR3nt: TGTGCCATCCGGTTAACCGGGACTAGCGGCATGCAGCAGTACTTC
abundance: -; len: 18; v_gene: TRBV9; d_gene: TRBD2; j_gene: TRBJ2-7; CDR3aa: CASSRSGTSGPIGAEQYF; CDR3nt: TGTGCCAGCAGCAGATCCGGGACTAGCGGGCCCATCGGCGCGGAGCAGTACTTC
abundance: -; len: 15; v_gene: TRBV19; d_gene: -; j_gene: TRBJ2-1; CDR3aa: CASSIVPQSYNEQFF; CDR3nt: TGTGCCAGTAGTATAGTACCACAGTCCTACAATGAGCAGTTCTTC
abundance: -; len: 14; v_gene: TRBV5-6; d_gene: -; j_gene: TRBJ2-1; CDR3aa: CASSLQVTYNEQFF; CDR3nt: TGTGCCAGCAGCTTGCAGGTTACCTACAATGAGCAGTTCTTC
abundance: -; len: 15; v_gene: TRBV19; d_gene: TRBD2; j_gene: TRBJ2-7; CDR3aa: CASSIGSGPSYEQYF; CDR3nt: TGTGCCAGTAGTATAGGTAGCGGGCCATCCTACGAGCAGTACTTC
abundance: -; len: 14; v_gene: TRBV27; d_gene: TRBD1; j_gene: TRBJ2-3; CDR3aa: CASSWTGGMDTQYF; CDR3nt: TGTGCCAGCAGTTGGACAGGGGGCATGGATACGCAGTATTTT
abundance: -; len: 16; v_gene: TRBV27; d_gene: -; j_gene: TRBJ1-4; CDR3aa: CASSYTTGDSVEKLFF; CDR3nt: TGTGCCAGCAGTTACACCACAGGAGACAGCGTCGAAAAACTGTTTTTT
abundance: -; len: 19; v_gene: TRBV4-3; d_gene: TRBD1; j_gene: TRBJ2-5; CDR3aa: CASSQTLGQGASSRETQYF; CDR3nt: TGCGCCAGCAGCCAGACCTTGGGACAGGGGGCTTCAAGCAGAGAGACCCAGTACTTC
abundance: once; len: 13; v_gene: TRBV28; d_gene: -; j_gene: TRBJ2-2; CDR3aa: CASSLSVPGELFF; CDR3nt: TGTGCCAGCAGTTTATCTGTTCCCGGGGAGCTGTTTTTT
abundance: -; len: 14; v_gene: TRBV6-5; d_gene: -; j_gene: TRBJ2-2; CDR3aa: CASSRTANTGELFF; CDR3nt: TGTGCCAGCAGCCGGACAGCTAACACCGGGGAGCTGTTTTTT
abundance: -; len: 15; v_gene: TRBV27; d_gene: TRBD1; j_gene: TRBJ1-2; CDR3aa: CASSTGQGGFYGYTF; CDR3nt: TGTGCCAGCAGTACGGGACAGGGAGGCTTCTATGGCTACACCTTC
abundance: -; len: 12; v_gene: TRBV30; d_gene: -; j_gene: TRBJ1-3; CDR3aa: CAWSISGNTIYF; CDR3nt: TGTGCCTGGAGCATCTCTGGAAACACCATATATTTT
abundance: -; len: 14; v_gene: TRBV7-2; d_gene: -; j_gene: TRBJ1-5; CDR3aa: CASSLARSNQPQHF; CDR3nt: TGTGCCAGCAGCTTAGCGCGCAGCAATCAGCCCCAGCATTTT
abundance: -; len: 15; v_gene: TRBV29-1; d_gene: TRBD1; j_gene: TRBJ2-7; CDR3aa: CSVEPARTGGYEQYF; CDR3nt: TGCAGCGTTGAACCCGCCCGGACAGGGGGCTACGAGCAGTACTTC
abundance: -; len: 12; v_gene: TRBV5-6; d_gene: -; j_gene: TRBJ2-7; CDR3aa: CASSFQGYEQYF; CDR3nt: TGTGCCAGCAGCTTTCAGGGCTACGAGCAGTACTTC
abundance: -; len: 10; v_gene: TRBV6-5; d_gene: -; j_gene: TRBJ2-7; CDR3aa: CASSLYEQYF; CDR3nt: TGTGCCAGCAGTTTATACGAGCAGTACTTC
abundance: -; len: 14; v_gene: TRBV6-5; d_gene: -; j_gene: TRBJ1-5; CDR3aa: CASTENVGRQPQHF; CDR3nt: TGTGCCAGCACCGAAAATGTAGGGAGGCAGCCCCAGCATTTT
abundance: -; len: 14; v_gene: TRBV6-6; d_gene: TRBD1; j_gene: TRBJ1-4; CDR3aa: CASSYRDRVEKLFF; CDR3nt: TGTGCCAGCAGTTACCGTGACAGGGTTGAAAAACTGTTTTTT
abundance: -; len: 15; v_gene: TRBV28; d_gene: TRBD1; j_gene: TRBJ1-5; CDR3aa: CASSLTRGGNQPQHF; CDR3nt: TGTGCCAGCAGTTTAACCAGGGGGGGCAATCAGCCCCAGCATTTT
abundance: -; len: 15; v_gene: TRBV5-4; d_gene: -; j_gene: TRBJ2-1; CDR3aa: CASSLAQGQYNEQFF; CDR3nt: TGTGCCAGCAGCTTGGCCCAGGGACAATACAATGAGCAGTTCTTC
abundance: -; len: 17; v_gene: TRBV27; d_gene: -; j_gene: TRBJ2-2; CDR3aa: CATHWGGSRGFSGELFF; CDR3nt: TGTGCCACTCATTGGGGGGGTTCCAGGGGATTCTCCGGGGAGCTGTTTTTT
abundance: -; len: 16; v_gene: TRBV10-3; d_gene: TRBD2; j_gene: TRBJ2-3; CDR3aa: CAISEGRGAGTDTQYF; CDR3nt: TGTGCCATCAGTGAGGGACGGGGAGCGGGAACAGATACGCAGTATTTT
abundance: -; len: 15; v_gene: TRBV5-4; d_gene: TRBD2; j_gene: TRBJ2-3; CDR3aa: CASSSGAGDTDTQYF; CDR3nt: TGTGCCAGCAGCAGTGGGGCGGGAGACACAGATACGCAGTATTTT
abundance: -; len: 16; v_gene: TRBV5-1; d_gene: -; j_gene: TRBJ1-4; CDR3aa: CASSVLPGRTNEKLFF; CDR3nt: TGCGCCAGCAGCGTCCTACCAGGAAGGACTAATGAAAAACTGTTTTTT
abundance: -; len: 14; v_gene: TRBV2; d_gene: TRBD1; j_gene: TRBJ2-2; CDR3aa: CASRADRVTGELFF; CDR3nt: TGTGCCAGCAGAGCGGACAGGGTCACCGGGGAGCTGTTTTTT
abundance: -; len: 16; v_gene: TRBV7-3; d_gene: TRBD2; j_gene: TRBJ2-1; CDR3aa: CASSLGTGGSYNEQFF; CDR3nt: TGTGCCAGCAGCTTAGGGACGGGAGGCTCCTACAATGAGCAGTTCTTC
abundance: -; len: 15; v_gene: TRBV5-4; d_gene: -; j_gene: TRBJ2-5; CDR3aa: CASSPPRSNQETQYF; CDR3nt: TGTGCCAGCAGCCCCCCTAGAAGTAACCAAGAGACCCAGTACTTC
abundance: -; len: 13; v_gene: TRBV30; d_gene: -; j_gene: TRBJ2-1; CDR3aa: CAVEGSVYNEQFF; CDR3nt: TGTGCCGTGGAGGGGAGCGTCTACAATGAGCAGTTCTTC
abundance: -; len: 13; v_gene: TRBV10-1; d_gene: -; j_gene: TRBJ1-2; CDR3aa: CASSESGDYGYTF; CDR3nt: TGCGCCAGCAGTGAGTCAGGGGACTATGGCTACACCTTC
abundance: -; len: 16; v_gene: TRBV4-1; d_gene: TRBD1; j_gene: TRBJ2-5; CDR3aa: CASSQRRTGNQETQYF; CDR3nt: TGCGCCAGCAGCCAACGTCGGACAGGGAACCAAGAGACCCAGTACTTC
abundance: -; len: 16; v_gene: TRBV7-6; d_gene: TRBD2; j_gene: TRBJ2-1; CDR3aa: CASSFFSGRAYNEQFF; CDR3nt: TGTGCCAGCAGCTTTTTTAGCGGGAGGGCCTACAATGAGCAGTTCTTC
abundance: -; len: 14; v_gene: TRBV19; d_gene: TRBD2; j_gene: TRBJ2-1; CDR3aa: CASSGLAGSNEQFF; CDR3nt: TGTGCCAGTAGCGGACTAGCGGGGTCCAATGAGCAGTTCTTC
abundance: -; len: 15; v_gene: TRBV9; d_gene: TRBD1; j_gene: TRBJ2-1; CDR3aa: CASSVKGQGYNEQFF; CDR3nt: TGTGCCAGCAGCGTTAAAGGACAGGGATACAATGAGCAGTTCTTC
abundance: -; len: 15; v_gene: TRBV7-8; d_gene: TRBD1; j_gene: TRBJ2-7; CDR3aa: CASKGENRGSYEQYF; CDR3nt: TGTGCCAGCAAGGGGGAGAACAGGGGCAGCTACGAGCAGTACTTC
abundance: -; len: 16; v_gene: TRBV27; d_gene: TRBD1; j_gene: TRBJ1-5; CDR3aa: CARPGQGADSNQPQHF; CDR3nt: TGTGCCAGGCCCGGACAGGGGGCCGATAGCAATCAGCCCCAGCATTTT
abundance: once; len: 14; v_gene: TRBV5-1; d_gene: TRBD1; j_gene: TRBJ2-7; CDR3aa: CASSLRDRLYEQYF; CDR3nt: TGCGCCAGCAGTTTAAGGGACAGATTATACGAGCAGTACTTC
abundance: once; len: 14; v_gene: TRBV6-4; d_gene: TRBD1; j_gene: TRBJ1-1; CDR3aa: CASRCRGRVTEAFF; CDR3nt: TGTGCCAGCAGGTGTAGGGGGCGAGTTACTGAAGCTTTCTTT
abundance: -; len: 15; v_gene: TRBV6-5; d_gene: -; j_gene: TRBJ2-5; CDR3aa: CASSYVARSQETQYF; CDR3nt: TGTGCCAGCAGTTATGTGGCCAGAAGTCAAGAGACCCAGTACTTC
abundance: -; len: 15; v_gene: TRBV14; d_gene: -; j_gene: TRBJ2-5; CDR3aa: CASSQEAGFQETQYF; CDR3nt: TGTGCCAGCAGCCAAGAAGCAGGCTTCCAAGAGACCCAGTACTTC
abundance: -; len: 14; v_gene: TRBV28; d_gene: -; j_gene: TRBJ1-2; CDR3aa: CASRIRGADYGYTF; CDR3nt: TGTGCCAGCAGGATACGGGGGGCGGACTATGGCTACACCTTC
abundance: -; len: 14; v_gene: TRBV6-1; d_gene: -; j_gene: TRBJ2-7; CDR3aa: CASTSTRGPTEQYF; CDR3nt: TGTGCCAGCACCAGTACTAGAGGCCCCACCGAGCAGTACTTC
abundance: -; len: 15; v_gene: TRBV6-1; d_gene: TRBD2; j_gene: TRBJ2-5; CDR3aa: CASSGLAGVGETQYF; CDR3nt: TGTGCCAGCAGTGGACTAGCGGGAGTTGGAGAGACCCAGTACTTC
abundance: -; len: 15; v_gene: TRBV7-2; d_gene: -; j_gene: TRBJ2-5; CDR3aa: CASSLGTSGQETQYF; CDR3nt: TGTGCCAGCAGCTTAGGAACCAGCGGCCAAGAGACCCAGTACTTC
abundance: -; len: 15; v_gene: TRBV27; d_gene: TRBD1; j_gene: TRBJ1-5; CDR3aa: CASSPRTGVDQPQHF; CDR3nt: TGTGCCAGCAGTCCCCGGACAGGGGTGGATCAGCCCCAGCATTTT
abundance: -; len: 14; v_gene: TRBV5-4; d_gene: TRBD1; j_gene: TRBJ1-2; CDR3aa: CASSLGEGANGYTF; CDR3nt: TGTGCCAGCAGCTTGGGCGAGGGGGCAAATGGCTACACCTTC
abundance: -; len: 11; v_gene: TRBV30; d_gene: -; j_gene: TRBJ2-7; CDR3aa: CACVQTYEQYF; CDR3nt: TGTGCCTGCGTCCAGACATACGAGCAGTACTTC
abundance: -; len: 15; v_gene: TRBV6-1; d_gene: TRBD1; j_gene: TRBJ1-2; CDR3aa: CASSEGTGVGYGYTF; CDR3nt: TGTGCCAGCAGTGAAGGGACAGGGGTTGGCTATGGCTACACCTTC
abundance: -; len: 16; v_gene: TRBV6-6; d_gene: TRBD1; j_gene: TRBJ1-2; CDR3aa: CASSRGQGESGYGYTF; CDR3nt: TGTGCCAGCAGTAGGGGACAGGGGGAATCCGGCTATGGCTACACCTTC
abundance: once; len: 16; v_gene: TRBV7-9; d_gene: -; j_gene: TRBJ2-1; CDR3aa: CASSLGGSLTANEQFF; CDR3nt: TGTGCCAGCAGCTTAGGAGGGAGTTTAACGGCCAATGAGCAGTTCTTC
abundance: -; len: 15; v_gene: TRBV5-1; d_gene: -; j_gene: TRBJ1-2; CDR3aa: CASSLESGANYGYTF; CDR3nt: TGCGCCAGCAGCTTGGAGTCAGGGGCAAACTATGGCTACACCTTC